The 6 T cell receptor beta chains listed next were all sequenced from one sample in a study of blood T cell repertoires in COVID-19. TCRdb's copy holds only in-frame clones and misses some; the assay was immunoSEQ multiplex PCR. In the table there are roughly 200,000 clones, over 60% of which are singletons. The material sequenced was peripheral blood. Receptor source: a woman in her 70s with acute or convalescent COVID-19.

The CDR3 sequence: CASSLGTDNEQFF. In DNA form, the CDR3 reads TGTGCCAGCAGCTTAGGGACAGACAATGAGCAGTTCTTC. J is TRBJ2-1 and V is TRBV7-8, with D possibly TRBD1 on 6 matching bases. Trimming removed 1 base from V and 5 bases from J, with 6 bases in between. Per the germline V gene, CDR1 is SGHVS and CDR2 is FQNEAQ. CDR3 size: 13 residues.

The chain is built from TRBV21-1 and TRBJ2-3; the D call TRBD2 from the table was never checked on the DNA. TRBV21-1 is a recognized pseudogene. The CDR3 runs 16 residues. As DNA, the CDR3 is TGTGCCAGCATCCCAAAGTGGGAGAAGGCTACAGATACGCAGTATTTT. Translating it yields CASIPKWEKATDTQYF.

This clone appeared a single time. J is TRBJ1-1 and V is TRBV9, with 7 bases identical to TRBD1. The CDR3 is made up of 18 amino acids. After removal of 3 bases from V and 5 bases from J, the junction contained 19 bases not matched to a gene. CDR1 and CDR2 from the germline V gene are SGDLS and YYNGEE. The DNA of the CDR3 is TGTGCCAGCAGCGCCCCGCTAAGCCCAGGGGGAAGGGCTACTGAAGCTTTCTTT. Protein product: CASSAPLSPGGRATEAFF. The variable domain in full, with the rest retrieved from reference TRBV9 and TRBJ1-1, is DSGVTQTPKHLITATGQRVTLRCSPRSGDLSVYWYQQSLDQGLQFLIQYYNGEERAKGNILERFSAQQFPDLHSELNLSSLELGDSALYFCASSAPLSPGGRATEAFFGQGTRLTVV.

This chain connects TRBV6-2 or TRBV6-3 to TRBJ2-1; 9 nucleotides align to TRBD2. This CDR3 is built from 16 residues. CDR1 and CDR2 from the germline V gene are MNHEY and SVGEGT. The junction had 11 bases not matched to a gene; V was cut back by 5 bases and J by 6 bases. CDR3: CASSPQREARGNEQFF. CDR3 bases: TGTGCCAGCAGTCCACAGCGGGAGGCCCGGGGCAATGAGCAGTTCTTC.

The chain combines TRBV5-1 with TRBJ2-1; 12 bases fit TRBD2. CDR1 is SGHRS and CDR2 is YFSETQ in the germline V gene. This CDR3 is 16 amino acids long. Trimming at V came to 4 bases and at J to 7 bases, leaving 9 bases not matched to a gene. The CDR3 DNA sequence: TGCGCCAGCAGCCCCACCGGGACTAGCGGGTTGAATGAGCAGTTCTTC. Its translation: CASSPTGTSGLNEQFF. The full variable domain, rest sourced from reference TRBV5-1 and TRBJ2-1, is KAGVTQTPRYLIKTRGQQVTLSCSPISGHRSVSWYQQTPGQGLQFLFEYFSETQRNKGNFPGRFSGRQFSNSRSEMNVSTLELGDSALYLCASSPTGTSGLNEQFFGPGTRLTVL.

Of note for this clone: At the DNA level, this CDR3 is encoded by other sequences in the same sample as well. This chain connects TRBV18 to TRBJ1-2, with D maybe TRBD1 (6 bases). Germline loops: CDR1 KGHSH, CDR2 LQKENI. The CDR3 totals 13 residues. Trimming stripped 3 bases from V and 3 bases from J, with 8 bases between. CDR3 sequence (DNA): TGTGCCAGCTCACCCTCAGGGGACTATGGCTACACCTTC. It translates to CASSPSGDYGYTF. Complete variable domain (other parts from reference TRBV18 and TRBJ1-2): NAGVMQNPRHLVRRRGQEARLRCSPMKGHSHVYWYRQLPEEGLKFMVYLQKENIIDESGMPKERFSAEFPKEGPSILRIQQVVRGDSAAYFCASSPSGDYGYTFGSGTRLTVV.